Below, one T cell receptor (beta chain) is given with its context. These data come from a study of blood T cell repertoires in COVID-19. Whole-study context: PBMCs, B-cell-depleted T cells, or T cells were the source of the cDNA or gDNA that made up the material.

Original data processing: Nucleated cell counts were estimated from reference gene primer amplification. Profiling relied on immunoSEQ multiplex PCR, and the TCRdb table lists in-frame clones only, not all of them. V, J and clone size derive from that table, while D and trimming were established from the DNA sequence. The data show about 150,000 clones, with more than 75% seen just once and 5% to 8.5% held by the top ten. Participants came from roughly 24 US areas, aged about 18 to 89 years. Participants were placed into cohorts based on the clinical history they reported. This CDR3 is built from 14 residues. Germline V gene data show CDR1 as SGHDT and CDR2 as YYEEEE. The V and J ends lost 4 bases and 3 bases, in that order; junction bases with no gene match: 5.

Sequencing was performed on PBMCs or T cells enriched from blood (not recorded which). The chain recombines TRBV5-6 with TRBJ1-2; TRBD1 agrees at 8 bases. This clonotype originated in a woman aged 50 to 65 who had recovered from COVID-19. Here the CDR3 DNA reads TGTGCCAGCAGCCCTCGACAGGGGTACTATGGCTACACCTTC. Protein sequence: CASSPRQGYYGYTF.